What follows are 18 T cell receptor beta chains derived from one specimen sequenced in a study of cytomegalovirus exposure and HLA in healthy donors. The PCR ran on 60 Vbeta and 13 Jbeta primers. Produced via immunoSEQ multiplex PCR; TCRdb's table is partial and in-frame only. Of over 100,000 clones listed, 73% are singletons. Sequenced material: PBMCs. These receptors came from a man aged 40-49 years in good health and CMV-seronegative.

This clone was observed a single time. The rearrangement uses TRBV18 and TRBJ2-6; TRBD1 is a possible D gene (5 bases). The V gene lost 3 bases and the J gene lost 1 base, with 7 bases spanning the gap. Germline CDR1 is KGHSH and CDR2 is LQKENI. The CDR3 runs to 15 residues. DNA of the CDR3: TGTGCCAGCTCACCCGACAGTTCTGGGGCCAACGTCCTGACTTTC. It yields the protein CASSPDSSGANVLTF.

A remark on this clone: At one end, the junction sequence differs from germline, possibly due to a read error. The chain employs TRBV29-1 and TRBJ2-3; 7 bases align to TRBD2. Germline V lookup: CDR1 SQVTM, CDR2 ANQGSEA. The CDR3 is made up of 14 amino acids. CDR3 DNA: TGCGGCGTCGCGCGGGGGACGGCCACAGATACGCAGTATTTT. Its protein product is CGVARGTATDTQYF.

J is TRBJ2-7 and V is TRBV10-3, with TRBD2 identical over 12 bases. With 1 base clipped from V and 2 bases from J, the junction kept 6 bases outside the gene matches. This CDR3 spans 17 amino acids. CDR1 is ENHRY and CDR2 is SYGVKD in the germline V gene. The CDR3 nucleotides are TGTGCCATCAGTGAGTTGGCTAGCGGGGGGGCCGCCTACGAGCAGTACTTC. It yields the protein CAISELASGGAAYEQYF.

V is TRBV5-5 and J is TRBJ2-1; TRBD2 matches 8 bases. V shed 1 base, J shed 0 bases, and the junction held 9 bases outside the gene matches. Germline lookup yields CDR1 SGHKS and CDR2 YYEKEE (reference sequence). CDR3 length equals 18 residues. The CDR3 protein is CASSLFWSGGVSYNEQFF. The CDR3 DNA reads as TGTGCCAGCAGCTTGTTTTGGTCCGGGGGGGTCTCCTACAATGAGCAGTTCTTC.

This CDR3 reads CASSTLSAGTGSSYEQYF. CDR3 nucleotide sequence: TGTGCCAGCAGCACCCTAAGCGCCGGGACAGGTTCTTCCTACGAGCAGTACTTC. The chain couples TRBV7-8 to TRBJ2-7, with TRBD1 identical over 8 bases. The CDR3 has 18 amino acids. CDR1 and CDR2 from the germline V gene are SGHVS and FQNEAQ. V gave up 5 bases and J gave up 1 base; unmatched junction bases: 16.

The chain is built from TRBV15 and TRBJ1-5; 9 bases fit TRBD1. Unmatched junction bases numbered 4, after V lost 3 bases and J lost 7 bases. CDR3 length: 14 amino acids. Per germline, CDR1 LNHNV and CDR2 YYDKDF (reference sequence). The CDR3, as DNA: TGTGCCACCAGCAGGGGGACAGGGAACCAGCCCCAGCATTTT. The encoded protein is CATSRGTGNQPQHF.

The V gene is TRBV6-5, the J gene TRBJ2-5, with 13 bases identical to TRBD2. There are 15 residues in the CDR3. Germline V gives CDR1 MNHEY, CDR2 SVGAGI. J gave up 2 bases and V 4 bases, and 1 base lay outside the gene matches. CDR3 DNA sequence: TGTGCCAGCAGTTCGGGACTAGCGGGACAAGAGACCCAGTACTTC. This gives the protein CASSSGLAGQETQYF.

V is TRBV7-6 and J is TRBJ2-7; maybe TRBD2 (6 bases). Germline values: CDR1 SGHVS, CDR2 FNYEAQ. CDR3 length: 14 residues. The V end lost 1 base, the J end lost 3 bases, and 10 bases lay between the germline ends. In DNA, the CDR3 is TGTGCCAGCAGCTTAGAAGAGGGAGGCTACGAGCAGTACTTC. It specifies CASSLEEGGYEQYF.

The chain employs TRBV7-9 and TRBJ1-4, with TRBD1 matching over 9 bases. This CDR3 has 14 amino acids. V gave up 3 bases and J gave up 7 bases; unmatched junction bases: 3. Germline CDR1 and CDR2: SEHNR and FQNEAQ (reference sequence). Here the CDR3 reads CASSLTGGGEKLFF. The CDR3 DNA sequence: TGTGCCAGCAGCTTGACAGGGGGTGGTGAAAAACTGTTTTTT. Variable domain in full (rest from reference TRBV7-9 and TRBJ1-4): DTGVSQNPRHKITKRGQNVTFRCDPISEHNRLYWYRQTLGQGPEFLTYFQNEAQLEKSRLLSDRFSAERPKGSFSTLEIQRTEQGDSAMYLCASSLTGGGEKLFFGSGTQLSVL.

CDR3 residues: CASSKGADNGNQPQHF. CDR3 in DNA: TGTGCCAGCAGCAAAGGGGCGGACAACGGCAATCAGCCCCAGCATTTT. The V and J genes are TRBV21-1 and TRBJ1-5; TRBD1, the table's D call, was not compared with the DNA. TRBV21-1 is termed a pseudogene. CDR3 length: 16 residues.

This chain links TRBV7-2 with TRBJ2-6, with D unresolved. Germline CDR1 reads SGHTA; CDR2 reads FQGNSA. Trimming left V 1 base short and J 1 base short, with 5 bases between. This CDR3 has 15 amino acids. The CDR3 spells CASSLVASGANVLTF. CDR3 nucleotides: TGTGCCAGCAGCTTAGTGGCTTCTGGGGCCAACGTCCTGACTTTC.

This chain joins TRBV5-1 and TRBJ2-5; TRBD1 might be the D (5 bases). CDR3 length: 14 amino acids. CDR1 and CDR2 from the germline V gene are SGHRS and YFSETQ. With 0 bases removed from V and 5 bases from J, the gap between germline ends came to 11 bases. The CDR3 reads CASSLDIRAETQYF. CDR3 in DNA: TGCGCCAGCAGCTTGGATATCAGGGCTGAGACCCAGTACTTC.

The chain combines TRBV9 with TRBJ2-2, with 7 nucleotides matching TRBD2. The germline V gene encodes CDR1 SGDLS and CDR2 YYNGEE. After removal of 5 bases from V and 5 bases from J, the junction contained 6 bases not matched to a gene. The CDR3 is 14 amino acids. Here the CDR3 reads CASRAGESTGELFF. DNA of the CDR3: TGTGCCAGCAGGGCGGGGGAGTCAACCGGGGAGCTGTTTTTT.

This clone came up a few times. The V gene is TRBV29-1, the J gene TRBJ1-2, with TRBD1 as a possible D gene (5 bases). Trimming took 5 bases from V and 5 from J, leaving 18 bases between them. This CDR3 is 14 amino acids long. Per germline, CDR1 SQVTM and CDR2 ANQGSEA. The CDR3 bases are TGCAGCGTTCGACCGGGAGGGGTCCATTATGGCTACACCTTC. This translates into CSVRPGGVHYGYTF.

This sequence joins TRBV6-6 and TRBJ2-3; TRBD1 might be the D (7 bases). The germline V gene encodes CDR1 MNHNY and CDR2 SVGAGI (reference sequence). The V end was cut by 0 bases, the J end by 3 bases, with 10 bases between. There are 15 residues in the CDR3. The CDR3 spells CASSYSQGRTDTQYF. The CDR3 bases are TGTGCCAGCAGTTACTCACAGGGGAGGACAGATACGCAGTATTTT.

V gene TRBV29-1 combines with J gene TRBJ2-3; 7 bases map to TRBD1. This CDR3 has 15 amino acids. Trimming took 0 bases from V and 7 from J; bases not matched to a gene: 10. Germline lookup yields CDR1 SQVTM and CDR2 ANQGSEA. CDR3 in amino acids: CSVEDRDRDENTQYF. CDR3 DNA sequence: TGCAGCGTTGAAGATCGAGACAGGGACGAGAATACGCAGTATTTT.

V gene TRBV7-2 combines with J gene TRBJ2-7, with D perhaps matching TRBD2 (5 bases). The CDR3 sequence is 13 residues long. The germline gives CDR1 SGHTA, CDR2 FQGNSA. The germline V and J ends were trimmed by 1 base and 2 bases, with 6 bases remaining between them. CDR3 loop: CASSLGSAYEQYF. The CDR3 coding sequence is TGTGCCAGCAGCTTAGGTAGCGCCTACGAGCAGTACTTC.

This rearrangement joins TRBV29-1 to TRBJ1-1, with D possibly matching TRBD1 (5 bases). Per the germline V gene, CDR1 is SQVTM and CDR2 is ANQGSEA. The CDR3 runs 14 residues. Trimming shortened V by 4 bases and J by 0 bases, and 12 bases separated the two germline ends. The CDR3 DNA reads TGCAGCGTTGCCCCGGGGGGTATGAACACTGAAGCTTTCTTT. It specifies CSVAPGGMNTEAFF.